This entry lists 16 T cell receptor beta chains sequenced from one sample in a study of spatial heterogeneity in lung cancer. One entry per CDR3 protein results from TCRdb running MiXCR on the 5' RACE reads. The sample holds around 8,000 distinct CDR3 sequences, roughly 8.6% seen once. This sample's time point: sample taken at primary tumor resection. Sequences were derived from PBMCs, sampled at surgery. The receptor source for this set is a male donor with early-stage non-small cell lung cancer.

There are many counts of this clonotype. The chain links TRBV27 to TRBJ1-1; D is unresolved. The CDR3 consists of 13 residues. V lost 7 bases and J lost 7, with 16 bases in between. Germline CDR1 and CDR2: MNHEY and SMNVEV (reference sequence). The CDR3 nucleotides are TGTGCCAGCACCCCCCTCGGAACAGATGAAGCTTTCTTT. Its translation is CASTPLGTDEAFF.

This clonotype was recorded at least ten times. This chain uses TRBV5-6 with TRBJ2-7, with D possibly being TRBD2 (6 bases). From germline, CDR1 is SGHDT and CDR2 YYEEEE. This CDR3 is built from 15 residues. Between the trimmed V and J ends, which lost 0 bases and 2 bases, there was a span of 12 bases. CDR3 sequence: CASSLVASVPYEQYF. CDR3 DNA sequence: TGTGCCAGCAGCTTGGTTGCTAGCGTGCCCTACGAGCAGTACTTC.

This clonotype was seen many times. The gene calls are TRBV27 and TRBJ2-1; 10 bases match TRBD2. V shed 2 bases and J 8 bases; nucleotides not matched to a gene: 6. The CDR3 runs 15 residues. The V gene's germline CDR1 is MNHEY and CDR2 SMNVEV (reference sequence). The DNA of the CDR3 is TGTGCCAGCAGTTTAATAGCGGGAGGAGTCCATGAGCAGTTCTTC. Amino acids: CASSLIAGGVHEQFF.

This clonotype has only a few counts. The chain employs TRBV6-5 and TRBJ1-5; D is ambiguous. Per germline, CDR1 MNHEY and CDR2 SVGAGI. The length of the CDR3 is 14 residues. V shed 6 bases and J shed 3 bases, with 12 bases lying between them. In DNA, the CDR3 is TGTGCCAGCAGCCCCATGGCGAACAATCAGCCCCAGCATTTT. It specifies CASSPMANNQPQHF.

This clonotype came up many times. The J gene is TRBJ1-6, the V gene TRBV27; D unclear. Germline V gene sequence: CDR1 MNHEY, CDR2 SMNVEV (reference sequence). The length of the CDR3 is 12 residues. Trimming pared 5 bases from V and 8 bases from J, leaving 7 bases between. CDR3 sequence (DNA): TGTGCCAGCAGTAGATTGGATTCACCCCTCCACTTT. Encoded protein: CASSRLDSPLHF.

In this sample, this clonotype turned up many times. The chain combines TRBV9 with TRBJ2-1; D call uncertain. Germline CDR1 reads SGDLS; CDR2 reads YYNGEE. V dropped 3 bases and J dropped 5 bases, with 15 bases sitting between them. The CDR3 has 15 amino acids. The CDR3 is CASSAGTGPHNEQFF. The CDR3 bases are TGTGCCAGCAGCGCCGGTACCGGACCTCACAATGAGCAGTTCTTC.

This clonotype was recorded at least ten times. The rearrangement links TRBV3-1 to TRBJ2-2; 8 bases are shared with TRBD2. V shed 4 bases, J shed 4 bases, and the junction held 8 bases outside the gene matches. This CDR3 has 16 amino acids. The germline V gene has CDR1 LGHDT and CDR2 YNNKEL (reference sequence). The CDR3: CASSPPHSGVTGELFF. CDR3 coding DNA: TGTGCCAGCAGCCCCCCGCATAGCGGGGTCACCGGGGAGCTGTTTTTT.

There are many counts of this clonotype. The V call is TRBV20-1, the J call TRBJ2-5; either TRBD1 or TRBD2 may fit D (5 bases each). Trimming pared 3 bases from V and 5 bases from J, leaving 13 bases between. Germline V gene sequence: CDR1 DFQATT, CDR2 SNEGSKA (reference sequence). The CDR3 is made up of 13 amino acids. The CDR3 loop reads CSARLGGVETQYF. The CDR3 nucleotides read TGCAGTGCTAGGCTTGGGGGAGTGGAGACCCAGTACTTC.

At least ten counts were recorded for this clonotype. The V and J genes are TRBV7-2 and TRBJ2-5; weak D call: TRBD2 (6 bases). Germline V gene sequence: CDR1 SGHTA, CDR2 FQGNSA. This CDR3 contains 14 residues. V was shortened by 4 bases and J by 2 bases, with 11 bases between the two germline ends. In nucleotides, the CDR3 is TGTGCCAGCAGCTATGGAGGGGTGCAAGAGACCCAGTACTTC. Its protein product is CASSYGGVQETQYF.

The V and J genes are TRBV12-3 or TRBV12-4 and TRBJ1-2; D uncertain. V gave up 3 bases and J gave up 13 bases, with 15 bases separating them. The CDR3 is made up of 12 amino acids. The CDR3: CASSFGGETPTF. DNA for the CDR3: TGTGCCAGCAGTTTTGGCGGAGAAACGCCCACCTTC.

This clonotype was picked up many times. The chain is built from TRBV11-2 and TRBJ2-6; no definite D call. V shed 1 base and J shed 0 bases, with 4 bases lying between them. The germline CDR1 and CDR2 sequences are SGHAT and FQNNGV. This CDR3 contains 15 residues. In DNA, the CDR3 is TGTGCCAGCAGCTTAGTTGGCTCTGGGGCCAACGTCCTGACTTTC. Translation: CASSLVGSGANVLTF. The whole variable domain, remainder taken from reference TRBV11-2 and TRBJ2-6, is EAGVAQSPRYKIIEKRQSVAFWCNPISGHATLYWYQQILGQGPKLLIQFQNNGVVDDSQLPKDRFSAERLKGVDSTLKIQPAKLEDSAVYLCASSLVGSGANVLTFGAGSRLTVL.

This clonotype has ten or more counts. The chain carries TRBV12-3 or TRBV12-4 and TRBJ2-6, with D hard to call. The CDR3 has 15 amino acids. The ends were cut back, 4 bases at V and 4 bases at J, with 11 bases in the middle. The CDR3: CASSSDNPGANVLTF. The CDR3 DNA reads as TGTGCCAGCAGTTCCGACAACCCCGGGGCCAACGTCCTGACTTTC.

This clonotype was found many times. The chain has TRBV10-3 and TRBJ2-1, with a weak D call TRBD2 (6 bases). This CDR3 is built from 16 residues. Trimming cost V 10 bases and J 0 bases, with 19 bases left between them. In germline, CDR1 is ENHRY, CDR2 SYGVKD. The CDR3 DNA reads as TGTGCCACCAACCCGTATCCGGGAGCCTCCTACAATGAGCAGTTCTTC. Its translation is CATNPYPGASYNEQFF.

This rearrangement joins TRBV20-1 to TRBJ1-6; D is undetermined. Germline V CDR1 and CDR2: DFQATT, SNEGSKA (reference sequence). The CDR3 extends over 16 amino acids. Deletions cut 0 bases from V and 0 bases from J, with 9 bases between. The CDR3 loop reads CSARDPGSSYNSPLHF. The CDR3 DNA is TGCAGTGCTAGAGATCCCGGTAGCTCCTATAATTCACCCCTCCACTTT.

This clonotype was counted only a few times. J is TRBJ2-1 and V is TRBV6-7; 8 bases are shared with TRBD2. TRBV6-7 counts as an open reading frame of uncertain function. CDR3 length: 14 residues. After removal of 0 bases from V and 8 bases from J, the junction contained 3 bases not matched to a gene. The CDR3 nucleotides are TGTGCCAGCAGTTACTCGACGGGAGGGCATGAGCAGTTCTTC. Amino acids: CASSYSTGGHEQFF.

This clonotype was seen repeatedly, ten times or more. The gene calls are TRBV12-3 or TRBV12-4 and TRBJ2-3; D is possibly TRBD1 or TRBD2 (5 bases each). This CDR3 spans 16 amino acids. V gave up 5 bases and J gave up 1 base, with 16 bases separating them. In DNA, the CDR3 is TGTGCCAGCAGTACTGAGACGGGGCCCGGCACAGATACGCAGTATTTT. Protein product: CASSTETGPGTDTQYF.